This T cell receptor beta chain appears in the sequencing data of a study of shared clonotypes between healthy human individuals. The authors distributed each subset's genomic DNA evenly over several immunoSEQ plates. Assay: immunoSEQ multiplex PCR; the TCRdb copy retains only in-frame clones and omits some. The sample shows around 700,000 clones, approximately 75% of them seen only once. All donors were Caucasian adults living in Nashville, Tennessee. CDR1 is SGHVS, CDR2 FNYEAQ, per germline. Between the trimmed V and J ends, which lost 2 bases and 0 bases, there was a span of 14 bases. The CDR3 has 16 amino acids.

Sequenced input: memory CD4+ T cells sorted from blood. Subset in this sample: CD45RA-negative fraction. The clonotype was recovered from a woman aged 30 to 39 in good health. The chain couples TRBV7-6 to TRBJ2-7; no clear D. The CDR3 DNA follows: TGTGCCAGCAGCTTATTAGGGCAGGCGAGCTCCTACGAGCAGTACTTC. Translated: CASSLLGQASSYEQYF.